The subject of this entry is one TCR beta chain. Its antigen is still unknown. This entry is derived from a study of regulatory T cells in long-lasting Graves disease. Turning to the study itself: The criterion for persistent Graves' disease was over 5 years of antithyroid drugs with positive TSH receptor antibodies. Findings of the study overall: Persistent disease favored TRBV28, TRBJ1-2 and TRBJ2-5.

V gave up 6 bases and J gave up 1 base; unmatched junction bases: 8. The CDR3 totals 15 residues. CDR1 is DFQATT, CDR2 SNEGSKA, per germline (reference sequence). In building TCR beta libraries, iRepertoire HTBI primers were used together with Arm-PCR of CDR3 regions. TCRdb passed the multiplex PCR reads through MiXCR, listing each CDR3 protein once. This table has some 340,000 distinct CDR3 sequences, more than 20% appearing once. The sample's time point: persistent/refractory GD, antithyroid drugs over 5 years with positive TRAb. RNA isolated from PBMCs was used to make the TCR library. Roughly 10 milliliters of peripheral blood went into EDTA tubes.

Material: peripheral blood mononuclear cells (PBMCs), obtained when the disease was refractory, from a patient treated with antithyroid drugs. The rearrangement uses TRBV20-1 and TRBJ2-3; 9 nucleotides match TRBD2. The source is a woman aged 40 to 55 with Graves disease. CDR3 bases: TGCAGTGCCGGCGGCGGGAGGGGGGGCACAGATACGCAGTATTTT. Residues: CSAGGGRGGTDTQYF.